Each of the 7 T cell receptor beta chains below was sequenced from the same sample in a study of identical twins. TCRdb reprocessed the 5' RACE reads with MiXCR, giving one entry per CDR3 protein. The sample has some 1,700,000 distinct CDR3 sequences; 32% are singletons. Sequenced input: cord blood. The receptor source for this set is a newborn girl in good health.

The V call is TRBV9, the J call TRBJ2-1; 7 bases match TRBD2. The germline V gene encodes CDR1 SGDLS and CDR2 YYNGEE. CDR3 length: 15 amino acids. With 2 bases clipped from V and 4 bases from J, the junction kept 6 bases outside the gene matches. The CDR3 DNA is TGTGCCAGCAGCGTCGGCGGGAGACAGTACAATGAGCAGTTCTTC. Amino acid sequence: CASSVGGRQYNEQFF.

This chain joins TRBV5-8 and TRBJ1-5; 9 bases agree with TRBD1. The V gene's germline CDR1 is SGHTS and CDR2 YDEGEE. The length of the CDR3 is 17 residues. V gave up 1 base and J gave up 4 bases; unmatched junction bases: 9. As DNA, the CDR3 is TGTGCCAGCAGCTTGAGGGGGGACAGGGTGAAAAATCAGCCCCAGCATTTT. Its translation: CASSLRGDRVKNQPQHF.

V gene TRBV11-2 combines with J gene TRBJ2-5; 7 nucleotides match TRBD1. The CDR3 extends over 14 amino acids. Germline CDR1 is SGHAT and CDR2 is FQNNGV. With 4 bases clipped from V and 11 bases from J, the junction kept 13 bases outside the gene matches. The CDR3 DNA sequence: TGTGCCAGCAGCTCTCCGGGACAGCTCAATGAGCAGTACTTC. It codes for CASSSPGQLNEQYF. Filled out from reference TRBV11-2 and TRBJ2-5, the complete variable domain reads EAGVAQSPRYKIIEKRQSVAFWCNPISGHATLYWYQQILGQGPKLLIQFQNNGVVDDSQLPKDRFSAERLKGVDSTLKIQPAKLEDSAVYLCASSSPGQLNEQYFGPGTRLLVL.

V usage is TRBV24-1 and J usage is TRBJ1-2; no definite D call. Germline V gives CDR1 KGHDR, CDR2 SFDVKD. The CDR3 runs to 15 residues. Trimming left V 3 bases short and J 2 bases short, with 12 bases between. The CDR3 is CATSDPAGPNYGYTF. The CDR3 DNA is TGTGCCACCAGTGATCCCGCGGGCCCAAACTATGGCTACACCTTC.

A few counts support this clonotype. The chain has TRBV7-9 and TRBJ2-1, with D unresolved. Germline assignment: CDR1 SEHNR and CDR2 FQNEAQ (reference sequence). The V and J ends lost 5 bases and 2 bases respectively, with 13 bases between them. CDR3 size: 15 residues. The CDR3: CASSALGSAYNEQFF. CDR3 sequence (DNA): TGTGCCAGCAGCGCCCTAGGATCCGCCTACAATGAGCAGTTCTTC.

The chain is built from TRBV6-5 and TRBJ2-7, with 8 bases that match TRBD1. The CDR3 is made up of 16 amino acids. Germline lookup yields CDR1 MNHEY and CDR2 SVGAGI. J gave up 2 bases and V 9 bases, and 15 bases lay outside the gene matches. The CDR3 spells CARPPTGGWGAYEQYF. The CDR3 DNA reads TGTGCCAGACCACCTACAGGGGGATGGGGAGCCTACGAGCAGTACTTC.

This sequence joins TRBV29-1 and TRBJ1-4; D gene unclear. Per germline, CDR1 SQVTM and CDR2 ANQGSEA. V shed 1 base and J shed 7 bases, with 10 bases lying between them. The CDR3 is 13 amino acids. As DNA, the CDR3 is TGCAGCGTTGAAGTACAGTGGAGTGAAAAACTGTTTTTT. Its protein is CSVEVQWSEKLFF. The entire variable domain, with the rest obtained from reference TRBV29-1 and TRBJ1-4, is as follows: SAVISQKPSRDICQRGTSLTIQCQVDSQVTMMFWYRQQPGQSLTLIATANQGSEATYESGFVIDKFPISRPNLTFSTLTVSNMSPEDSSIYLCSVEVQWSEKLFFGSGTQLSVL.